The next 17 T cell receptor beta chains were all read from a single sample in a study of CD8 T cells in ankylosing spondylitis. TCRdb reanalysed the 5' RACE reads using MiXCR and keeps one entry per CDR3 protein. There are about 130,000 distinct CDR3 sequences in the sample; roughly an eighth occur only once, and around 3% lies in the top ten. Sequencing was done on a sample of blood, either unsorted or a sorted T cell fraction (not recorded which). The receptors derive from a female donor with ankylosing spondylitis or in good health (not recorded which).

This clonotype was seen only a few times. CDR3 protein: CASSRWLNEQFF. In DNA form, the CDR3 reads TGTGCCAGCAGCCGTTGGCTCAATGAGCAGTTCTTC. The J gene is TRBJ2-1, the V gene TRBV7-2; D call uncertain. Deletions cut 5 bases from V and 6 bases from J, with 8 bases between. The CDR3 totals 12 residues. Looked up from germline, CDR1 is SGHTA and CDR2 is FQGNSA. Based on the CDR3 plus reference TRBV7-2 and TRBJ2-1, the full variable domain is GAGVSQSPSNKVTEKGKDVELRCDPISGHTALYWYRQSLGQGLEFLIYFQGNSAPDKSGLPSDRFSAERTGGSVSTLTIQRTQQEDSAVYLCASSRWLNEQFFGPGTRLTVL.

In nucleotides, the CDR3 is TGCAGTGCCGTCCCCCTAGCGGACGAATACGAGCAGTACTTC. This sequence encodes CSAVPLADEYEQYF. The gene calls are TRBV20-1 and TRBJ2-7; 7 nucleotides align to TRBD2. This CDR3 has 14 amino acids. Germline V gene sequence: CDR1 DFQATT, CDR2 SNEGSKA (reference sequence). The V and J ends lost 6 bases and 4 bases, in that order; junction bases with no gene match: 12.

This clonotype was picked up many times. The chain recombines TRBV6-1 with TRBJ2-7; unclear D gene. Trimming shortened V by 4 bases and J by 1 base, and 11 bases separated the two germline ends. There are 14 residues in the CDR3. Germline CDR1 and CDR2: MNHNS and SASEGT. Written as DNA, the CDR3 is TGTGCCAGCAGTGCGCCTAGTGGGTCCTACGAGCAGTACTTC. As protein: CASSAPSGSYEQYF.

This clonotype was observed a handful of times. The rearrangement joins TRBV12-3 or TRBV12-4 to TRBJ1-6, with TRBD1 matching 7 bases. V was clipped by 5 bases and J by 8 bases; unmatched bases: 9. This CDR3 spans 15 amino acids. Written as DNA, the CDR3 is TGTGCCAGCAGTAGTAACAGGGGTAACTATTCACCCCTCCACTTT. Translated, it gives CASSSNRGNYSPLHF.

This clonotype is labeled medium-sized. The J gene is TRBJ2-5, the V gene TRBV5-1; 13 bases map to TRBD2. CDR3 length equals 15 residues. V lost 4 bases to trimming and J lost 5 bases; unmatched junction nucleotides: 5. CDR1 SGHRS and CDR2 YFSETQ come from the germline V gene. The CDR3 nucleotides are TGCGCCAGCAGCCCGTGGACTAGCGGGGGTGAGACCCAGTACTTC. Protein: CASSPWTSGGETQYF.

This clonotype has a count of ten or more. J is TRBJ2-2 and V is TRBV7-2, with 8 bases that match TRBD2. The CDR3 spans 15 residues. CDR1 SGHTA and CDR2 FQGNSA come from the germline V gene. V shed 0 bases and J 10 bases; nucleotides not matched to a gene: 7. CDR3 DNA: TGTGCCAGCAGCTTAGCCGGCGGGGGGCGCGCGGAGCTGTTTTTT. Translation: CASSLAGGGRAELFF.

In nucleotides, the CDR3 is TGCGCCAGCAGACAGGGCAGCAATCAGCCCCAGCATTTT. Encoded protein: CASRQGSNQPQHF. The V and J genes are TRBV5-1 and TRBJ1-5, with D perhaps TRBD1 (6 bases). The germline gives CDR1 SGHRS, CDR2 YFSETQ. Trimming removed 5 bases from V and 1 base from J, with 7 bases in between. This CDR3 region has 13 residues. Together with reference TRBV5-1 and TRBJ1-5, the CDR3 gives the full variable domain: KAGVTQTPRYLIKTRGQQVTLSCSPISGHRSVSWYQQTPGQGLQFLFEYFSETQRNKGNFPGRFSGRQFSNSRSEMNVSTLELGDSALYLCASRQGSNQPQHFGDGTRLSIL.

This chain links TRBV11-2 with TRBJ2-1; 8 bases are a match to TRBD1. Trimming at V came to 4 bases and at J to 5 bases, leaving 16 bases not matched to a gene. The length of the CDR3 is 18 residues. In germline, CDR1 is SGHAT, CDR2 FQNNGV. CDR3 coding DNA: TGTGCCAGCAGCTCTATCCTCTCCGGACAGGGAGAGGACAATGAGCAGTTCTTC. Translated: CASSSILSGQGEDNEQFF.

The V gene is TRBV7-8, the J gene TRBJ2-7; D might be TRBD1 (5 bases). CDR1 SGHVS and CDR2 FQNEAQ come from the germline V gene. The CDR3 spans 14 residues. Between the trimmed V and J ends, which lost 5 bases and 2 bases, there was a span of 13 bases. Here the CDR3 DNA reads TGTGCCAGCAGCCCCGCGACAGCTACCTACGAGCAGTACTTC. It specifies CASSPATATYEQYF.

This clonotype came up many times. The V gene is TRBV20-1, the J gene TRBJ2-2, with 10 bases matching TRBD1. V gave up 1 base and J gave up 5 bases; unmatched junction bases: 7. Germline CDR1 DFQATT, CDR2 SNEGSKA (reference sequence). The CDR3 has 16 amino acids. CDR3 DNA sequence: TGCAGTGCTAGAGCCGAGACAGGGGGCGGGACCGGGGAGCTGTTTTTT. It yields the protein CSARAETGGGTGELFF.

Only a few counts were recorded for this clonotype. The rearrangement links TRBV15 to TRBJ2-5; 7 bases are shared with TRBD1. J lost 0 bases, V lost 4 bases, and 8 bases had no gene match. Germline CDR1 LNHNV, CDR2 YYDKDF (reference sequence). This CDR3 is 16 amino acids long. The CDR3 DNA sequence: TGTGCCACCAGCACCGTCATCACAGGGGACCAAGAGACCCAGTACTTC. Encoded protein: CATSTVITGDQETQYF.

This clonotype was seen a few times. This rearrangement joins TRBV5-1 to TRBJ2-5; tentatively, D is TRBD1 (6 bases). The length of the CDR3 is 14 residues. Germline CDR1 SGHRS, CDR2 YFSETQ. The V and J ends lost 0 bases and 0 bases respectively, with 6 bases between them. CDR3 nucleotide sequence: TGCGCCAGCAGCTTGGGGACAGACCAAGAGACCCAGTACTTC. Translated, it gives CASSLGTDQETQYF.

This clonotype was counted at least ten times. J is TRBJ2-1 and V is TRBV20-1; perhaps TRBD2 as D (5 bases). V was shortened by 3 bases and J by 0 bases, with 15 bases between the two germline ends. This CDR3 has 16 residues. CDR1 and CDR2 (germline): DFQATT, SNEGSKA (reference sequence). CDR3 sequence: CSARLYRGSSYNEQFF. The CDR3 coding sequence is TGCAGTGCTAGGTTGTACCGGGGAAGCTCCTACAATGAGCAGTTCTTC.

This clonotype has a count of ten or more. The chain recombines TRBV29-1 with TRBJ2-5, with a possible D match to TRBD1 (6 bases). Germline V gene data show CDR1 as SQVTM and CDR2 as ANQGSEA. The CDR3 totals 12 residues. The V gene lost 6 bases and the J gene lost 10 bases, with 18 bases spanning the gap. The CDR3 protein is CSVEPRGFFQYF. CDR3 bases: TGCAGCGTGGAACCCAGGGGCTTCTTCCAGTACTTC.

This clonotype was seen repeatedly, ten times or more. The chain joins TRBV10-3 to TRBJ2-2; TRBD2 aligns across 11 bases. The CDR3 extends over 16 amino acids. The V gene's germline CDR1 is ENHRY and CDR2 SYGVKD. The junction had 7 bases not matched to a gene; V was cut back by 6 bases and J by 4 bases. The CDR3 loop is CAIREPTSGGTGELFF. The CDR3 DNA sequence: TGTGCCATCAGGGAACCCACTAGCGGGGGCACCGGGGAGCTGTTTTTT.

This clonotype was observed a few times. The chain uses TRBV18 and TRBJ1-1; no clear D. The CDR3 spans 13 residues. The V end was cut by 3 bases, the J end by 3 bases, with 8 bases between. The germline V gene has CDR1 KGHSH and CDR2 LQKENI. DNA for the CDR3: TGTGCCAGCTCACCTAGGCCCGACACTGAAGCTTTCTTT. As protein: CASSPRPDTEAFF.

This clonotype was recorded once. With a much larger clone just one base away, this may be a read error. The chain employs TRBV20-1 and TRBJ2-3; D remains unclear. Germline loops: CDR1 DFQATT, CDR2 SNEGSKA (reference sequence). The length of the CDR3 is 14 residues. The CDR3 protein is CSVRGQKVTDTQYF. CDR3 sequence (DNA): TGCAGTGTTAGAGGTCAGAAGGTCACAGATACGCAGTATTTT.